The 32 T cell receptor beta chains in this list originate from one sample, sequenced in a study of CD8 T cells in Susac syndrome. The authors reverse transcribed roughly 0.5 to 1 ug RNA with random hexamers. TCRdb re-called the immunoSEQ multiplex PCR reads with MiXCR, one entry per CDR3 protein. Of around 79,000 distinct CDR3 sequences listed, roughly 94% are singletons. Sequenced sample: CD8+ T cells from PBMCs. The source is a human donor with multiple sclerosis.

Here the CDR3 DNA reads TGTGCCAGCACCCCCACTAGCGGGGACTCCTACAATGAGCAGTTCTTC. Protein sequence: CASTPTSGDSYNEQFF. V gene TRBV7-2 combines with J gene TRBJ2-1; TRBD2 aligns across 10 bases. The junction had 6 bases not matched to a gene; V was cut back by 7 bases and J by 0 bases. CDR1 and CDR2 from the germline V gene are SGHTA and FQGNSA. The CDR3 sequence is 16 residues long.

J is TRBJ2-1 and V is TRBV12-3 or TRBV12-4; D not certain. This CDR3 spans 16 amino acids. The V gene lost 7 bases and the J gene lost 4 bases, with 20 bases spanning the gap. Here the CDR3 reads CASTRERTGRYNEQFF. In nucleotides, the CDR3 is TGTGCCAGCACCAGAGAACGGACGGGTAGATACAATGAGCAGTTCTTC.

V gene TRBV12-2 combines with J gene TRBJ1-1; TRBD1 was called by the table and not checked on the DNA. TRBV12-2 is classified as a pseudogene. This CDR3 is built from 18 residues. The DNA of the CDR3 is TGTGCAAGTCGTCAAACAAGACCCAGGACAGGGGGCAAGGCTGAAGCTTTCTTT. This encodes CASRQTRPRTGGKAEAFF.

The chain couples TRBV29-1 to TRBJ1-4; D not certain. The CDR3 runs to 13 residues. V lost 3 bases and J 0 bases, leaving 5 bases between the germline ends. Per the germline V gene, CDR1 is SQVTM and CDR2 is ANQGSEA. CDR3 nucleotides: TGCAGCGTTGAGTCAGCAACTAATGAAAAACTGTTTTTT. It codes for CSVESATNEKLFF.

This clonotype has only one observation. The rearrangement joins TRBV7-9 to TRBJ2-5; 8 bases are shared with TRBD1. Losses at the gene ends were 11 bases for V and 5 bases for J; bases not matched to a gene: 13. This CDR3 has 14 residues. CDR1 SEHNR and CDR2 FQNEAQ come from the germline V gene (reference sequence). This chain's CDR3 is CAGHPTGGLETQYF. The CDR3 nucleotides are TGTGCCGGCCACCCCACAGGGGGACTGGAGACCCAGTACTTC.

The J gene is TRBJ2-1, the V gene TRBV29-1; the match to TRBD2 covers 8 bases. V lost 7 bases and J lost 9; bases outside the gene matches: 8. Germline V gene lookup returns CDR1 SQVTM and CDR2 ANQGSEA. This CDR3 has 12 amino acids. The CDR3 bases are TGCAGCGGGAAGCACGGGAGGGTTGAGCAGTTCTTC. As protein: CSGKHGRVEQFF.

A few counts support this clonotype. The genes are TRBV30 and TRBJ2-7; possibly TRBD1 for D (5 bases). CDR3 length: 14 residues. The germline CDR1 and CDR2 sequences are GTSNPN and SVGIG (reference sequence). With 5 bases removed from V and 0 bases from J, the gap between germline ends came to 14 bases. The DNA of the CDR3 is TGTGCCTGGGGCGTTTCCGACAGCTCCTACGAGCAGTACTTC. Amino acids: CAWGVSDSSYEQYF.

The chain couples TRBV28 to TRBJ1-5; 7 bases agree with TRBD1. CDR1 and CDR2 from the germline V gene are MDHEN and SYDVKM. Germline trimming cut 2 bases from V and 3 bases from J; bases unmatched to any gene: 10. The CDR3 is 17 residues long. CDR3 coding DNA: TGTGCCAGCAGTTTACTTGGGACAGTTTTCACCAATCAGCCCCAGCATTTT. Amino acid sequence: CASSLLGTVFTNQPQHF.

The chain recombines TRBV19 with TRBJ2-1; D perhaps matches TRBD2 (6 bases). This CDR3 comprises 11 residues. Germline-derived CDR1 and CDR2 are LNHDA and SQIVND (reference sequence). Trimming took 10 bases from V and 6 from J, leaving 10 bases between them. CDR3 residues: CATTTSNEQFF. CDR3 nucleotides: TGTGCCACCACGACTAGCAATGAGCAGTTCTTC.

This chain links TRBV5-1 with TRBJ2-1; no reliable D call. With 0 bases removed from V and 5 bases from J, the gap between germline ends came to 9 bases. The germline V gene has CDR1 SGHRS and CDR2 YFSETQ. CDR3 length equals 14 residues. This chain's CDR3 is CASSLANSNNEQFF. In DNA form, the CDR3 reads TGCGCCAGCAGCTTGGCTAATAGTAACAATGAGCAGTTCTTC. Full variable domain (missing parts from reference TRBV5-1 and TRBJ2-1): KAGVTQTPRYLIKTRGQQVTLSCSPISGHRSVSWYQQTPGQGLQFLFEYFSETQRNKGNFPGRFSGRQFSNSRSEMNVSTLELGDSALYLCASSLANSNNEQFFGPGTRLTVL.

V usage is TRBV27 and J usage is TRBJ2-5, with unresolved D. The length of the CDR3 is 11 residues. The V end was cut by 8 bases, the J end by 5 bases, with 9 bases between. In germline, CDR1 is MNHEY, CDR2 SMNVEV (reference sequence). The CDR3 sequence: CASGRLETQYF. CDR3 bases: TGTGCCAGCGGCCGCTTGGAGACCCAGTACTTC.

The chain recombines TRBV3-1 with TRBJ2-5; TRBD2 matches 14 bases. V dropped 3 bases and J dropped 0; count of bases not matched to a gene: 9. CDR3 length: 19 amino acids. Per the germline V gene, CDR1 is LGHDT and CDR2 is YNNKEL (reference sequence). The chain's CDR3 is CASSQVGLAGETYQETQYF. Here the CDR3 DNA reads TGTGCCAGCAGCCAGGTGGGACTAGCGGGAGAGACGTACCAAGAGACCCAGTACTTC.

The CDR3, as DNA: TGTGCCAGCAGCCCCGACCGGTGGAACTACGAGCAGTACTTC. It specifies CASSPDRWNYEQYF. This chain links TRBV5-6 with TRBJ2-7; D not resolved. The germline CDR1 and CDR2 sequences are SGHDT and YYEEEE. The V and J ends lost 4 bases and 3 bases respectively, with 14 bases between them. The CDR3 loop spans 14 amino acids.

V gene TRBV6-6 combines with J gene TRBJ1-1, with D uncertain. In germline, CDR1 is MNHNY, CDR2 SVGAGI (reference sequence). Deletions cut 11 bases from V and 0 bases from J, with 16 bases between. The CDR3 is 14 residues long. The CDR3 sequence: CAVGPVLMNTEAFF. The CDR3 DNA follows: TGTGCCGTCGGCCCAGTACTCATGAACACTGAAGCTTTCTTT.

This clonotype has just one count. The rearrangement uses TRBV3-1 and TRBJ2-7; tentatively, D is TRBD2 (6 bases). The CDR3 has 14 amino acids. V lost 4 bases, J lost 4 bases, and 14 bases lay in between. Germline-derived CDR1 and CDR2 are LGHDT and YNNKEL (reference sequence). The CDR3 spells CASSPGRGGYEQYF. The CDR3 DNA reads TGTGCCAGCAGCCCGGGGCGGGGAGGATACGAGCAGTACTTC.

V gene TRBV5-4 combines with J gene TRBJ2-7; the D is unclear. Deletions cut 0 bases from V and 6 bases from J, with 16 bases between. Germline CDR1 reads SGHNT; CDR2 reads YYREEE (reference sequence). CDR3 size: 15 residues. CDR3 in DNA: TGTGCCAGCAGCTTGGTGGGTACAGTCGTGCCCGAGCAGTACTTC. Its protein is CASSLVGTVVPEQYF.

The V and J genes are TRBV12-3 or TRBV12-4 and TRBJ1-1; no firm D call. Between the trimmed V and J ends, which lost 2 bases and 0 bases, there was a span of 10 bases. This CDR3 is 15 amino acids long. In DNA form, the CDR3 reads TGTGCCAGCAGTTTAAGCGGCACCATGAACACTGAAGCTTTCTTT. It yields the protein CASSLSGTMNTEAFF.

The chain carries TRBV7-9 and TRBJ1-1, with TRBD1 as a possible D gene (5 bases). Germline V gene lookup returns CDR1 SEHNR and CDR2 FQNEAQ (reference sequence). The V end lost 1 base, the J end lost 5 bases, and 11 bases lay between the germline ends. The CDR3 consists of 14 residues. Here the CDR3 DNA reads TGTGCCAGCAGCTTAGAAAGGGCAGGGACTGAAGCTTTCTTT. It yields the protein CASSLERAGTEAFF.

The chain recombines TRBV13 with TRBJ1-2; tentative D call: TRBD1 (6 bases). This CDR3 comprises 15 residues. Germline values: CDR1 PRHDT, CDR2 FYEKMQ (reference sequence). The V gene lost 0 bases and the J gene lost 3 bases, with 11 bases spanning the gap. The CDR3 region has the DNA TGTGCCAGCAGCTTAGGCGGACAGTTTTACTATGGCTACACCTTC. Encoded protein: CASSLGGQFYYGYTF.

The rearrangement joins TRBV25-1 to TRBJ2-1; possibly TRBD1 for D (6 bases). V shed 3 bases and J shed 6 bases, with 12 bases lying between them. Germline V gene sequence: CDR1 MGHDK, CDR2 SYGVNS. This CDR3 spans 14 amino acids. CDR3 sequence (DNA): TGTGCCAGCAGTGATATTACAGGGCGCAATGAGCAGTTCTTC. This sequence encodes CASSDITGRNEQFF.

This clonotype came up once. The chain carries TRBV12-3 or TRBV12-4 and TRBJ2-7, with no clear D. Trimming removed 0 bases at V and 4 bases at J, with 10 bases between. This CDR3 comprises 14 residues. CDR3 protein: CASSLAAHLYEQYF. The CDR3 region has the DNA TGTGCCAGCAGTTTAGCGGCCCACCTGTACGAGCAGTACTTC.

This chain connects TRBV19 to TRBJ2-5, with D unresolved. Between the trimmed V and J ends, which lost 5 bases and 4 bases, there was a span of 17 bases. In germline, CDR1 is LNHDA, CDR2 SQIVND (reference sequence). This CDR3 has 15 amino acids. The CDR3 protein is CASSSDIGIGETQYF. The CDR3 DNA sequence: TGTGCCAGTAGTTCCGACATAGGCATAGGAGAGACCCAGTACTTC.

Written as DNA, the CDR3 is TGTGCCAGCAGCCCGGGAGGCACCGGGGAGCTGTTTTTT. Translation: CASSPGGTGELFF. The genes are TRBV5-6 and TRBJ2-2; TRBD2 matches at 7 bases. This CDR3 is 13 amino acids long. In germline, CDR1 is SGHDT, CDR2 YYEEEE. V gave up 4 bases and J gave up 4 bases; unmatched junction bases: 1.

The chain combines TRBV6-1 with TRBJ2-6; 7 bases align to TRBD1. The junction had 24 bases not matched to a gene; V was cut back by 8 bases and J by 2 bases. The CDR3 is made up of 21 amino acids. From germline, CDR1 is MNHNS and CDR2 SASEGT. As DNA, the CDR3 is TGTGCCAGCGCTATGGTCCGGGACAGAAGCTTCTCTGTCCCTGGGGCCAACGTCCTGACTTTC. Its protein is CASAMVRDRSFSVPGANVLTF.

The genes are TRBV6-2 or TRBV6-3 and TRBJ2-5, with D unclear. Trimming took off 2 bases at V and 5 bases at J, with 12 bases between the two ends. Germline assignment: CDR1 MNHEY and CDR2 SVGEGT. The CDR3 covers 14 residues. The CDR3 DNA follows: TGTGCCAGCAGTTACACGGCAAGGACGGAGACCCAGTACTTC. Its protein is CASSYTARTETQYF.

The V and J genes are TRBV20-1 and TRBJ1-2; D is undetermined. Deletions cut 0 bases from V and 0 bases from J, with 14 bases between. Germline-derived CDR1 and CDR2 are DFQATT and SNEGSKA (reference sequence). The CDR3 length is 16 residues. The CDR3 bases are TGCAGTGCTAGAGATAAGACGGACGCCGCTAACTATGGCTACACCTTC. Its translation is CSARDKTDAANYGYTF.

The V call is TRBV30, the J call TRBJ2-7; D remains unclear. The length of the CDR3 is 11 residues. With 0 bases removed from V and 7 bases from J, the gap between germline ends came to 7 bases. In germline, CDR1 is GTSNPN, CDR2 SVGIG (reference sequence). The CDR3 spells CAWSVFFEQYF. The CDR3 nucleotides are TGTGCCTGGAGTGTATTTTTTGAGCAGTACTTC.

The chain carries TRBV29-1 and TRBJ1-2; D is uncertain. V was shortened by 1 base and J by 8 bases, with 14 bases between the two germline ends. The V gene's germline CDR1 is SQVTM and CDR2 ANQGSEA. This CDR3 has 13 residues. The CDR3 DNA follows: TGCAGCGTTGAAGTCCCGGATGTAGACGGCTACACCTTC. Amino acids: CSVEVPDVDGYTF.

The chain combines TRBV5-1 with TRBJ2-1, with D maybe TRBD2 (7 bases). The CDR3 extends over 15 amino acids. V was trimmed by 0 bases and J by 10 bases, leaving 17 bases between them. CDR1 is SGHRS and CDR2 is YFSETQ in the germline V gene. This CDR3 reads CASSLVGGTSSEQFF. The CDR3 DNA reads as TGCGCCAGCAGCTTGGTCGGGGGGACATCTAGCGAGCAGTTCTTC.

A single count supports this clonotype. The CDR3: CSGVRTSGRWEETQYF. DNA of the CDR3: TGCAGCGGGGTCCGGACTAGCGGGAGATGGGAGGAGACCCAGTACTTC. V usage is TRBV29-1 and J usage is TRBJ2-5; TRBD2 matches at 13 bases. CDR1 is SQVTM and CDR2 is ANQGSEA in the germline V gene. V lost 7 bases, J lost 5 bases, and 13 bases stayed unmatched. The CDR3 is 16 amino acids.

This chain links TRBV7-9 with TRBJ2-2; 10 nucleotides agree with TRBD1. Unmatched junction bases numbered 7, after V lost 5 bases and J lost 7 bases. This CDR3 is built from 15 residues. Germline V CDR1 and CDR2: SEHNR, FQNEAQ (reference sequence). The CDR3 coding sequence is TGTGCCAGCAGCCCCCGGACAGGGGGGGACGGGGAGCTGTTTTTT. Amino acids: CASSPRTGGDGELFF.

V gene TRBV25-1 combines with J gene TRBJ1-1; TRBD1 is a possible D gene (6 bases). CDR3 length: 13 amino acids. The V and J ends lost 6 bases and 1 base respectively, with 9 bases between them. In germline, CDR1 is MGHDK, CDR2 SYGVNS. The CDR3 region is CASSWTENTEAFF. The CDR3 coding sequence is TGTGCCAGCAGCTGGACAGAGAACACTGAAGCTTTCTTT.